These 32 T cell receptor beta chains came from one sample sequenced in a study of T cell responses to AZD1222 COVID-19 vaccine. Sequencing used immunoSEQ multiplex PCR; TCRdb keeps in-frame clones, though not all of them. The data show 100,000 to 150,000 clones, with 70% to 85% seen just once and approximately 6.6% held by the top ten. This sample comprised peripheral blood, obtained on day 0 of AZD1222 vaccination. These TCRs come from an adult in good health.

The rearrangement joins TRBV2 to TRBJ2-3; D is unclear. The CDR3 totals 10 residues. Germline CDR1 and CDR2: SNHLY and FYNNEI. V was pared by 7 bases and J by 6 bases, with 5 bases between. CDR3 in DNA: TGTGCCAGCAAGTCGGATACGCAGTATTTT. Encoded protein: CASKSDTQYF.

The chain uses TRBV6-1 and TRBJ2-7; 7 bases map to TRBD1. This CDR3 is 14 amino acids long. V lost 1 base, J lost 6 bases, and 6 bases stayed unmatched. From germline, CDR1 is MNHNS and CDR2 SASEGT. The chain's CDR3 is CASSEGQGLGEQYF. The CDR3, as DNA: TGTGCCAGCAGTGAAGGACAGGGTCTTGGCGAGCAGTACTTC.

Written as DNA, the CDR3 is TGTGCCAGCAGTTTGGGACCCGGAGGGACAGAGCAGTACTTC. Translating gives CASSLGPGGTEQYF. The chain has TRBV27 and TRBJ2-7; possibly TRBD1 or TRBD2 for D (6 bases each). Germline CDR1 reads MNHEY; CDR2 reads SMNVEV (reference sequence). The CDR3 is 14 residues long. The V end lost 3 bases, the J end lost 7 bases, and 16 bases lay between the germline ends.

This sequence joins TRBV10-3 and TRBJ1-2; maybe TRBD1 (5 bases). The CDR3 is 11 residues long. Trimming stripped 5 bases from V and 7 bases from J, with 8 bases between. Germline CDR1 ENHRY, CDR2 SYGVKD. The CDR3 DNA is TGTGCCATCAGTCGGGACGGTGGCTACACCTTC. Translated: CAISRDGGYTF.

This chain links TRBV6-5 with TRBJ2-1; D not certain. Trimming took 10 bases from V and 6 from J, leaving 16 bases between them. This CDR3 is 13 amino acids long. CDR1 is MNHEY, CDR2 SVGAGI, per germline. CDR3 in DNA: TGTGCCATAACTACCATCAGGCGCAATGAGCAGTTCTTC. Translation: CAITTIRRNEQFF.

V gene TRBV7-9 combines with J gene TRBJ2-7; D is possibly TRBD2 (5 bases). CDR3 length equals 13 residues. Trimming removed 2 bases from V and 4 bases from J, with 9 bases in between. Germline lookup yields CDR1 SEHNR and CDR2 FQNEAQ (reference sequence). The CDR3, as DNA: TGTGCCAGCAGCTTACGGGGAAGTTACGAGCAGTACTTC. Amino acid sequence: CASSLRGSYEQYF.

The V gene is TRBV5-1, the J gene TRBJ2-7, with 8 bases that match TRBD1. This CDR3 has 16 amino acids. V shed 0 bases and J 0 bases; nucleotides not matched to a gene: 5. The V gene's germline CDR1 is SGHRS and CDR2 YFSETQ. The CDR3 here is CASSLAGGKSSYEQYF. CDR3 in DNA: TGCGCCAGCAGCTTGGCAGGGGGCAAGAGCTCCTACGAGCAGTACTTC.

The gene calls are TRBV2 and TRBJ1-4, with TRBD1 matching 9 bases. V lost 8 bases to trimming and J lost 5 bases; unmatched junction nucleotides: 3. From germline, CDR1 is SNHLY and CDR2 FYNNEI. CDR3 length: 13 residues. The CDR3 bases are TGTGCCAGCGGGGACAGGGTCAATGAAAAACTGTTTTTT. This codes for CASGDRVNEKLFF.

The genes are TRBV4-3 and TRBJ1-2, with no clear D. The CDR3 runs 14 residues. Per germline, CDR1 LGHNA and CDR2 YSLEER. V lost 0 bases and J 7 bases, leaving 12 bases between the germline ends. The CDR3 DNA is TGCGCCAGCAGCCAAGAATGGCGGCACCCTGGCTACACCTTC. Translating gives CASSQEWRHPGYTF.

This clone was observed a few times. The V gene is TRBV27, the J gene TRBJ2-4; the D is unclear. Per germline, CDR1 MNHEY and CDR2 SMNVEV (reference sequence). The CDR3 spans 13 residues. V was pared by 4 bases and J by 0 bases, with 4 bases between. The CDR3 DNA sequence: TGTGCCAGCAGTTCCACAGCCAAAAACATTCAGTACTTC. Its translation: CASSSTAKNIQYF.

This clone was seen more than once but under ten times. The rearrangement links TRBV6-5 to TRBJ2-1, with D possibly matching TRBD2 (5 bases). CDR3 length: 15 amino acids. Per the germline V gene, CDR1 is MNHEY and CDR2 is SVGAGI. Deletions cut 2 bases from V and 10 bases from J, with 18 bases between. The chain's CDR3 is CASSYNSAASGEQFF. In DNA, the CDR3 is TGTGCCAGCAGTTACAATTCGGCCGCTTCGGGAGAGCAGTTCTTC.

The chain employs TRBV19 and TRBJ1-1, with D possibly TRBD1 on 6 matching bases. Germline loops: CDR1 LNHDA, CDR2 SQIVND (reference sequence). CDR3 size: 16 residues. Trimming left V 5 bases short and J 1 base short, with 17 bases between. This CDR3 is CASSRGWGAPNTEAFF. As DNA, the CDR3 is TGTGCCAGTAGTCGGGGGTGGGGGGCACCGAACACTGAAGCTTTCTTT.

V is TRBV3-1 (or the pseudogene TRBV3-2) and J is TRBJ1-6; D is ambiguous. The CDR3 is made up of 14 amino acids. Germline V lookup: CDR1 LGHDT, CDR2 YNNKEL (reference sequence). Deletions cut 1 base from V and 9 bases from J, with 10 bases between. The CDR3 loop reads CASSQVGLRSPLHF. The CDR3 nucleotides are TGTGCCAGCAGCCAAGTAGGGCTGCGTTCACCCCTCCACTTT.

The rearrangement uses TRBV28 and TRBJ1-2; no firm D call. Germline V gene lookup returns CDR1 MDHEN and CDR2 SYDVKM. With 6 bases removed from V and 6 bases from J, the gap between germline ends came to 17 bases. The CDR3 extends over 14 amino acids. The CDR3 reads CASSPRPRRDGYTF. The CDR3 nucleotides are TGTGCCAGCAGCCCAAGGCCTCGGAGGGATGGCTACACCTTC.

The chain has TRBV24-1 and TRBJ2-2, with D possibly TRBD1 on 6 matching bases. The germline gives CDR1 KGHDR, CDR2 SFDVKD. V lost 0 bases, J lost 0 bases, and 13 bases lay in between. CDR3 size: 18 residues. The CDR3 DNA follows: TGTGCCACCAGTGATTTGAGGACAGCCATAGCGAACACCGGGGAGCTGTTTTTT. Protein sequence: CATSDLRTAIANTGELFF.

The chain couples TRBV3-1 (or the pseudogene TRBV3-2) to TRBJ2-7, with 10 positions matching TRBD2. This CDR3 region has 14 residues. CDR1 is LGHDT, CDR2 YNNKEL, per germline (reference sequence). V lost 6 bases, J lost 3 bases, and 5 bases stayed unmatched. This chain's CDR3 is CASRSSGGNYEQYF. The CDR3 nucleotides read TGTGCCAGCAGGAGTAGCGGGGGGAACTACGAGCAGTACTTC.

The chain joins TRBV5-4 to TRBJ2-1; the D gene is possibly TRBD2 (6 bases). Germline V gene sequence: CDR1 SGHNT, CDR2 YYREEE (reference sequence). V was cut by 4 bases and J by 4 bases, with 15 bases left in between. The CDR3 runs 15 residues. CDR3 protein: CASSTPGEPYNEQFF. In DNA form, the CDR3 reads TGTGCCAGCAGCACCCCGGGGGAACCTTACAATGAGCAGTTCTTC.

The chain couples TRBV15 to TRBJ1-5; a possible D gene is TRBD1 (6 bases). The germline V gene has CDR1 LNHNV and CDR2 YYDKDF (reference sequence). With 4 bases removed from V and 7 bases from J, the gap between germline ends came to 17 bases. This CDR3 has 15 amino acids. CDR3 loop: CATSKGRGVLQPQHF. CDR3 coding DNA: TGTGCCACCAGCAAGGGAAGGGGGGTTTTGCAGCCCCAGCATTTT. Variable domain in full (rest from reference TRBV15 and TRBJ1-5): DAMVIQNPRYQVTQFGKPVTLSCSQTLNHNVMYWYQQKSSQAPKLLFHYYDKDFNNEADTPDNFQSRRPNTSFCFLDIRSPGLGDTAMYLCATSKGRGVLQPQHFGDGTRLSIL.

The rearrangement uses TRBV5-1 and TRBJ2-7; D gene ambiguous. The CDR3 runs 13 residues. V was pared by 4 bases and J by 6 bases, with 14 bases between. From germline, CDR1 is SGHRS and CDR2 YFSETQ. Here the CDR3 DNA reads TGCGCCAGCAGCCCCCAAGGATCTGGCGAGCAGTACTTC. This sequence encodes CASSPQGSGEQYF. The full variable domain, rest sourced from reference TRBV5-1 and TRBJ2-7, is KAGVTQTPRYLIKTRGQQVTLSCSPISGHRSVSWYQQTPGQGLQFLFEYFSETQRNKGNFPGRFSGRQFSNSRSEMNVSTLELGDSALYLCASSPQGSGEQYFGPGTRLTVT.

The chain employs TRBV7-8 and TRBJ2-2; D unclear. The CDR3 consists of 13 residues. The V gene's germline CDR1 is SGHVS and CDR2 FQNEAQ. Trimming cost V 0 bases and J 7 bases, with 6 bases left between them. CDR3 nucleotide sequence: TGTGCCAGCAGCTTAGCTTGGGACGGGGAGCTGTTTTTT. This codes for CASSLAWDGELFF. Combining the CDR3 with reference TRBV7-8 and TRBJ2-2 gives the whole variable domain GAGVSQSPRYKVAKRGQDVALRCDPISGHVSLFWYQQALGQGPEFLTYFQNEAQLDKSGLPSDRFFAERPEGSVSTLKIQRTQQEDSAVYLCASSLAWDGELFFGEGSRLTVL.

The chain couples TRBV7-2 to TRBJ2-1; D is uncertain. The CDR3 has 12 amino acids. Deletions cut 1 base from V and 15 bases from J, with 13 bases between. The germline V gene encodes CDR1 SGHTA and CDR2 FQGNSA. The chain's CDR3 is CASSLEPEWRFF. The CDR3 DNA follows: TGTGCCAGCAGCTTAGAACCCGAGTGGCGGTTCTTC.

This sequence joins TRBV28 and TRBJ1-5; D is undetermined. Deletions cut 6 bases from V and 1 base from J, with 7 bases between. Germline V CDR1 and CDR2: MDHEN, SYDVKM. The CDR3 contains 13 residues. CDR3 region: CASSTQSNQPQHF. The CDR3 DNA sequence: TGTGCCAGCAGCACCCAGAGCAATCAGCCCCAGCATTTT.

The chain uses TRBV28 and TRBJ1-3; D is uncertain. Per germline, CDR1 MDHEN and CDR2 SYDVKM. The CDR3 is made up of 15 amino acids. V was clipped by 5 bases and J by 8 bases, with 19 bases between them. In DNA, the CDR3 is TGTGCCAGCAGTACAAATATGGAGAAAGAGGACACCATATATTTT. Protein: CASSTNMEKEDTIYF.

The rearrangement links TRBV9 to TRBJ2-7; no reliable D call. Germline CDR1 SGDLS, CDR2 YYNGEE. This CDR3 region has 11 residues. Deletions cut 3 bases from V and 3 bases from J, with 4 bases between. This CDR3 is CASSAGYEQYF. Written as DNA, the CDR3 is TGTGCCAGCAGCGCCGGCTACGAGCAGTACTTC.

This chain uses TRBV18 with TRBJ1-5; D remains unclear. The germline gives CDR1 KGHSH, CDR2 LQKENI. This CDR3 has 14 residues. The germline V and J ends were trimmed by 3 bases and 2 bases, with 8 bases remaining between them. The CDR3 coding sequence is TGTGCCAGCTCACCTCCCGGGGGCAATCAGCCCCAGCATTTT. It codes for CASSPPGGNQPQHF.

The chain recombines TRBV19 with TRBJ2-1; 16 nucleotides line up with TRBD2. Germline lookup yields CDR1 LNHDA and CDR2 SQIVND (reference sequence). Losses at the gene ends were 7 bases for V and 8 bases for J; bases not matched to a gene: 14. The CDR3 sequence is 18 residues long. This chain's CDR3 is CASTVGTSGGASRYEQFF. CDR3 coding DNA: TGTGCCAGTACAGTAGGGACTAGCGGGGGGGCCAGTCGGTATGAGCAGTTCTTC.

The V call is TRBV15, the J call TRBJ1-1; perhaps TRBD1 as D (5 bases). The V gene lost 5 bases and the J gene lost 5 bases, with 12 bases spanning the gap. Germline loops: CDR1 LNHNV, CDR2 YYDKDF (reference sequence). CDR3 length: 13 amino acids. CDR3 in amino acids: CATSGGYDTEAFF. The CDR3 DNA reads TGTGCCACCAGCGGGGGGTACGATACTGAAGCTTTCTTT. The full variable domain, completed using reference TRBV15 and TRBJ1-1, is DAMVIQNPRYQVTQFGKPVTLSCSQTLNHNVMYWYQQKSSQAPKLLFHYYDKDFNNEADTPDNFQSRRPNTSFCFLDIRSPGLGDTAMYLCATSGGYDTEAFFGQGTRLTVV.

The CDR3 DNA reads TGTGCCAGCAGTTTAGGATCCTACGAGCAGTACTTC. Translating it yields CASSLGSYEQYF. V and J are TRBV28 and TRBJ2-7; D gene ambiguous. The CDR3 has 12 amino acids. CDR1 and CDR2 (germline): MDHEN, SYDVKM. Trimming pared 2 bases from V and 1 base from J, leaving 3 bases between. Using reference TRBV28 and TRBJ2-7 for the parts outside the CDR3, the full variable domain is DVKVTQSSRYLVKRTGEKVFLECVQDMDHENMFWYRQDPGLGLRLIYFSYDVKMKEKGDIPEGYSVSREKKERFSLILESASTNQTSMYLCASSLGSYEQYFGPGTRLTVT.

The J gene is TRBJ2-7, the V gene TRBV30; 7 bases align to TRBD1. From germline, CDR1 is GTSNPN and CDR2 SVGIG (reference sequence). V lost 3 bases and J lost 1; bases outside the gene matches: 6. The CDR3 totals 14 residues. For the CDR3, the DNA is TGTGCCTGGAGCCGGGACAGCTTATCCTACGAGCAGTACTTC. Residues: CAWSRDSLSYEQYF.

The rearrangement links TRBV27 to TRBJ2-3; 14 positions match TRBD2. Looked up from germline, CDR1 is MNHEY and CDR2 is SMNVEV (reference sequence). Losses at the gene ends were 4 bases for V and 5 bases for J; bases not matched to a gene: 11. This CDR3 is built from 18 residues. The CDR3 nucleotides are TGTGCCAGCAGTTCAGTACCGGGACTAGCGGGGGTAGGAGATACGCAGTATTTT. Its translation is CASSSVPGLAGVGDTQYF.

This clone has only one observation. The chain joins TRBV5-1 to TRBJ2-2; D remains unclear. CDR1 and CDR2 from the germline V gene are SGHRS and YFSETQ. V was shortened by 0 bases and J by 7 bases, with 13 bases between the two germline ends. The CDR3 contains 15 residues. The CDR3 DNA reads TGCGCCAGCAGCTTGGGGGCCCCGGGTTACGGGGAGCTGTTTTTT. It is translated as CASSLGAPGYGELFF.

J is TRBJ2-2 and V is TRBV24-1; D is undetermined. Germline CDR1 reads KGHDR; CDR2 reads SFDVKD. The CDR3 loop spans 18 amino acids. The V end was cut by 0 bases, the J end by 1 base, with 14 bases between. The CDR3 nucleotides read TGTGCCACCAGTGATTTGCAGTCGGCGCAACTGAACACCGGGGAGCTGTTTTTT. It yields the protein CATSDLQSAQLNTGELFF.